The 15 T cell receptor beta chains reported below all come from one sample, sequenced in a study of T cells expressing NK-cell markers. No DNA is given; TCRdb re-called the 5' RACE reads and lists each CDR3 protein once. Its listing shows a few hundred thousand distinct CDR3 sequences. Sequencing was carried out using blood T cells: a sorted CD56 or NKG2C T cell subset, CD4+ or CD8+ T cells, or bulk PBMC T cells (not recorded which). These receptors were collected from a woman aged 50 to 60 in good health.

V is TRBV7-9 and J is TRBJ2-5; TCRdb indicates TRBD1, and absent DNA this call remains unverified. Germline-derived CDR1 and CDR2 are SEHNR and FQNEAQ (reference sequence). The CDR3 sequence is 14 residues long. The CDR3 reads CASSPGQYQETQYF.

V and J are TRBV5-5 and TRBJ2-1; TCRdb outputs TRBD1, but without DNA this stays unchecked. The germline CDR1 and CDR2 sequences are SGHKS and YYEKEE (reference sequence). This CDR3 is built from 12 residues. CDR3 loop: CASRPTGGEQFF.

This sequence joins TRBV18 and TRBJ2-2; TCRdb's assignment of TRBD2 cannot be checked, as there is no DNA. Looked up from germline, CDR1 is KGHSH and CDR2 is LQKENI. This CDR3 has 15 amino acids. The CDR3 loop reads CASSPPGLGGGELFF. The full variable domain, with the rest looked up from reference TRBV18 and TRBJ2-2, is NAGVMQNPRHLVRRRGQEARLRCSPMKGHSHVYWYRQLPEEGLKFMVYLQKENIIDESGMPKERFSAEFPKEGPSILRIQQVVRGDSAAYFCASSPPGLGGGELFFGEGSRLTVL.

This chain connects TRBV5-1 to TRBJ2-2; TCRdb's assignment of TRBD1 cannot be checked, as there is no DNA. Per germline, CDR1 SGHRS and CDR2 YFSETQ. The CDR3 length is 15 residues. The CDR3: CASSRIRGLTGELFF.

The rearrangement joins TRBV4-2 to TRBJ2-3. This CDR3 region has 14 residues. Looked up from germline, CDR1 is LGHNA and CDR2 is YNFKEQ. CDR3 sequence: CASSPRLLADTQYF.

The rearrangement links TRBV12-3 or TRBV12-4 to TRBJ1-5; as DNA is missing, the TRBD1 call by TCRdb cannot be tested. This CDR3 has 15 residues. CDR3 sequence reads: CASSLGGVSKQPQHF.

This CDR3 is CASRMYTDTIEQFF. The J gene is TRBJ2-1, the V gene TRBV7-9. Germline values: CDR1 SEHNR, CDR2 FQNEAQ (reference sequence). The CDR3 runs to 14 residues. The full variable domain, rest sourced from reference TRBV7-9 and TRBJ2-1, is DTGVSQNPRHKITKRGQNVTFRCDPISEHNRLYWYRQTLGQGPEFLTYFQNEAQLEKSRLLSDRFSAERPKGSFSTLEIQRTEQGDSAMYLCASRMYTDTIEQFFGPGTRLTVL.

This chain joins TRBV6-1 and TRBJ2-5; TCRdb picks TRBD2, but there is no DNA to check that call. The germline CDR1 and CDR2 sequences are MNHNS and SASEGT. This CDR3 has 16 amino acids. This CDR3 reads CASSELGRTIQETQYF.

CDR3 residues: CASSQGGFTGELFF. This chain links TRBV3-1 with TRBJ2-2. This CDR3 has 14 amino acids. CDR1 and CDR2 from the germline V gene are LGHDT and YNNKEL (reference sequence).

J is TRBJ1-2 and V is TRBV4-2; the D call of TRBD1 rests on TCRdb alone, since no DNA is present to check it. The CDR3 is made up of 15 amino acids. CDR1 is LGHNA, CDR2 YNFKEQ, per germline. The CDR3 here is CASSPGTGARDGYTF.

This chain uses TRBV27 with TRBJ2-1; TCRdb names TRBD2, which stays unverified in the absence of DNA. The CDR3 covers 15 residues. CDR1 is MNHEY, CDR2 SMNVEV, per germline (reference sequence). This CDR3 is CASSKGLAGVREQFF.

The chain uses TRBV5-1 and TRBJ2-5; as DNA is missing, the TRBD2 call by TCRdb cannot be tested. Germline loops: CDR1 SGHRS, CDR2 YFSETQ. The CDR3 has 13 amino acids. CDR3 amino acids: CASSSALLQTQYF.

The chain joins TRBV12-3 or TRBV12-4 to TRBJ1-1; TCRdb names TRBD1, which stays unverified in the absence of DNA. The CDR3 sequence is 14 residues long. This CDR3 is CASSPDRLDTEAFF.

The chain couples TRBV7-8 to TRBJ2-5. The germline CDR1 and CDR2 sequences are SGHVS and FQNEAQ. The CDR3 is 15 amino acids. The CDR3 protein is CASSLPGRSGETQYF.

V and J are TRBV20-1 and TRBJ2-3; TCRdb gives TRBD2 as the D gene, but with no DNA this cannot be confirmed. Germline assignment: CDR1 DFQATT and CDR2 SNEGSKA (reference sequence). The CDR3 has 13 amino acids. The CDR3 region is CSARDIALNTQYF.